This is a list of T cell receptor beta chains from one sample in a study of T cell responses to AZD1222 COVID-19 vaccine. Produced via immunoSEQ multiplex PCR; TCRdb's table is partial and in-frame only. The sample records tens of thousands of clones, around 91% being singletons. The sequences come from peripheral blood, collected on day 0 of AZD1222 vaccination. The receptors stem from an adult in good health. Each CDR3 is given with its conserved first and last residue. Each record gives: CDR3 length, V gene, D gene, clone size, J gene, CDR3 protein, CDR3 DNA. A D gene is named only where the DNA matches it firmly. Expanded clones are given a class, and other clones once, few, many or no size at all.

length: 14
V: TRBV6-2/TRBV6-3
D: -
size: -
J: TRBJ2-5
CDR3: CASSYSGNQETQYF
DNA: TGTGCCAGCAGTTACTCCGGGAACCAAGAGACCCAGTACTTC

length: 16
V: TRBV7-2
D: TRBD2
size: -
J: TRBJ2-3
CDR3: CASTDLVSGATDTQYF
DNA: TGTGCCAGCACCGATCTGGTTAGCGGGGCCACAGATACGCAGTATTTT

length: 16
V: TRBV7-8
D: -
size: -
J: TRBJ2-1
CDR3: CASSGLRGNFDNEQFF
DNA: TGTGCCAGCAGCGGACTCCGGGGGAATTTCGACAATGAGCAGTTCTTC

length: 14
V: TRBV5-4
D: -
size: -
J: TRBJ2-7
CDR3: CASEAGPSSYEQYF
DNA: TGTGCCAGCGAGGCGGGGCCCAGCTCCTACGAGCAGTACTTC

length: 15
V: TRBV28
D: TRBD1
size: once
J: TRBJ1-1
CDR3: CASSLGTGGPTEAFF
DNA: TGTGCCAGCAGTTTAGGGACAGGGGGCCCTACTGAAGCTTTCTTT

length: 15
V: TRBV7-3
D: -
size: -
J: TRBJ2-2
CDR3: CASSLSGANTGELFF
DNA: TGTGCCAGCAGCTTAAGCGGGGCGAACACCGGGGAGCTGTTTTTT

length: 15
V: TRBV14
D: -
size: -
J: TRBJ1-3
CDR3: CASSQLQGAGNTIYF
DNA: TGTGCCAGCAGCCAACTACAGGGTGCTGGAAACACCATATATTTT

length: 14
V: TRBV6-5
D: -
size: once
J: TRBJ2-7
CDR3: CASSKQGGTYEQYF
DNA: TGTGCCAGCAGTAAACAGGGGGGGACCTACGAGCAGTACTTC

length: 14
V: TRBV27
D: TRBD2
size: -
J: TRBJ2-7
CDR3: CASSFSGGSYEQYF
DNA: TGTGCCAGCAGTTTTAGCGGGGGATCCTACGAGCAGTACTTC

length: 14
V: TRBV18
D: -
size: once
J: TRBJ1-6
CDR3: CASSPVERNSPLHF
DNA: TGTGCCAGCTCACCGGTGGAAAGAAATTCACCCCTCCACTTT

length: 14
V: TRBV7-3
D: -
size: -
J: TRBJ2-2
CDR3: CASSLSKNTGELFF
DNA: TGTGCCAGCAGCTTAAGCAAGAACACCGGGGAGCTGTTTTTT